One and the same sample provided the 16 T cell receptor beta chains below, sequenced in a study of CD8+ T cells in alopecia areata (dated by TCRdb to 2016 to 2019). The sample's treatment or condition label is to be understood as: oral pan-JAK inhibitor, 5-10 mg twice daily. Receptor amplification or capture employed the immunoSEQ multiplex PCR assay. RNA was extracted from all samples and reverse transcribed into cDNA as template for TCR sequencing. As stored in TCRdb, this immuneACCESS dataset retains in-frame rearrangements with V and J assigned. A fraction of the clones does not appear; measured against another copy, unresolved V genes explain less than half of the discrepancy, and the remainder lacks a known reason. Here the sample has 160,000 or so clones; around 58% occur a single time. The ten largest clones add up to 16% of the sample. Sample: CD4+ T cells sorted from blood, taken at week 56, from a patient treated with tofacitinib. The receptors originated from a human donor with alopecia areata.

The CDR3 sequence is CASRKTPWGDEKLFF. The CDR3 region has the DNA TGTGCCAGCAGAAAGACCCCATGGGGAGATGAAAAACTGTTTTTT. The chain has TRBV7-2 and TRBJ1-4; D unresolved. V lost 6 bases, J lost 6 bases, and 17 bases lay in between. Germline CDR1 and CDR2: SGHTA and FQGNSA. The CDR3 loop spans 15 amino acids.

This chain uses TRBV6-5 with TRBJ1-2; 9 positions agree with TRBD1. This CDR3 has 15 residues. The J segment lost 3 bases and the V segment lost 5 bases, leaving 7 bases of the junction unmatched. CDR1 and CDR2 from the germline V gene are MNHEY and SVGAGI. CDR3 coding DNA: TGTGCCAGCAGTAACTACAGGGGGCTTGACTATGGCTACACCTTC. Translation: CASSNYRGLDYGYTF.

This clone has a handful of counts. The genes are TRBV7-9 and TRBJ2-3; the match to TRBD2 covers 8 bases. Germline V lookup: CDR1 SEHNR, CDR2 FQNEAQ (reference sequence). Trimming cost V 5 bases and J 1 base; bases outside gene matches: 5. The CDR3 totals 15 residues. The CDR3 loop is CASSARGGRTDTQYF. The DNA for the CDR3 is TGTGCCAGCAGCGCACGGGGGGGCCGCACAGATACGCAGTATTTT.

This clone has only a few counts. The J gene is TRBJ2-5, the V gene TRBV6-5, with D maybe TRBD2 (6 bases). The CDR3 contains 14 residues. Trimming removed 5 bases from V and 5 bases from J, with 15 bases in between. In germline, CDR1 is MNHEY, CDR2 SVGAGI. In DNA, the CDR3 is TGTGCCAGCAGTACCGCCGGGGGTCGGGAGACCCAGTACTTC. Protein product: CASSTAGGRETQYF.

V usage is TRBV6-5 and J usage is TRBJ2-7; D is tentatively TRBD1 or TRBD2 (5 bases each). The V gene lost 4 bases and the J gene lost 3 bases, with 10 bases spanning the gap. This CDR3 is built from 13 residues. The V gene's germline CDR1 is MNHEY and CDR2 SVGAGI. CDR3 loop: CASSSGRHYEQYF. The CDR3 DNA is TGTGCCAGCAGTTCGGGGCGCCACTACGAGCAGTACTTC.

The rearrangement links TRBV19 to TRBJ1-5; possibly TRBD1 for D (5 bases). The CDR3 has 13 residues. Germline-derived CDR1 and CDR2 are LNHDA and SQIVND (reference sequence). V shed 6 bases and J shed 5 bases, with 11 bases lying between them. CDR3 sequence reads: CASRPTDYQPQHF. The CDR3 region has the DNA TGTGCCAGTAGACCGACAGATTATCAGCCCCAGCATTTT. The full variable domain, completed using reference TRBV19 and TRBJ1-5, is DGGITQSPKYLFRKEGQNVTLSCEQNLNHDAMYWYRQDPGQGLRLIYYSQIVNDFQKGDIAEGYSVSREKKESFPLTVTSAQKNPTAFYLCASRPTDYQPQHFGDGTRLSIL.

This chain joins TRBV29-1 and TRBJ2-3; a weak D match, TRBD2 (6 bases). This CDR3 contains 15 residues. CDR1 and CDR2 from the germline V gene are SQVTM and ANQGSEA. Trimming took 4 bases from V and 1 from J, leaving 15 bases between them. The CDR3 sequence is CSVGTSGLGTDTQYF. The DNA of the CDR3 is TGCAGCGTTGGAACGTCGGGACTGGGCACAGATACGCAGTATTTT.

The gene calls are TRBV30 and TRBJ1-5; 7 bases fit TRBD1. From germline, CDR1 is GTSNPN and CDR2 SVGIG (reference sequence). The CDR3 has 18 amino acids. Losses at the gene ends were 2 bases for V and 7 bases for J; bases not matched to a gene: 20. The DNA for the CDR3 is TGTGCCTGGAGTAGCGGACAGGCGAACCCGATGGACTGGCAGCCCCAGCATTTT. Its protein is CAWSSGQANPMDWQPQHF.

This clone was seen a handful of times. The chain combines TRBV12-5 with TRBJ1-4, with 8 nucleotides matching TRBD1. The CDR3 runs 19 residues. V was clipped by 0 bases and J by 0 bases; unmatched bases: 9. The germline CDR1 and CDR2 sequences are LGHNT and FRNRAP. This CDR3 is CASGLVRDRSFTTNEKLFF. In nucleotides, the CDR3 is TGTGCTAGTGGTTTGGTACGGGACAGGAGCTTCACAACTAATGAAAAACTGTTTTTT.

The sample holds many counts of this clone. The genes are TRBV4-1 and TRBJ2-4; a possible D gene is TRBD1 (6 bases). With 1 base removed from V and 0 bases from J, the gap between germline ends came to 7 bases. Germline V CDR1 and CDR2: MGHRA, YSYEKL. This CDR3 has 15 amino acids. CDR3 residues: CASSQGTVAKNIQYF. For the CDR3, the DNA is TGCGCCAGCAGCCAAGGGACAGTAGCCAAAAACATTCAGTACTTC.

The rearrangement joins TRBV19 to TRBJ2-5; D gene unclear. Germline V gene data show CDR1 as LNHDA and CDR2 as SQIVND (reference sequence). CDR3 length equals 11 residues. V lost 3 bases and J lost 14, with 13 bases in between. This chain's CDR3 is CASSIGQTSYF. CDR3 DNA: TGTGCCAGTAGTATTGGTCAAACCAGCTACTTC.

The chain uses TRBV2 and TRBJ1-5; TRBD1 might be the D (6 bases). The CDR3 sequence is 15 residues long. Germline values: CDR1 SNHLY, CDR2 FYNNEI. Trimming stripped 5 bases from V and 3 bases from J, with 14 bases between. The CDR3 region is CASSLDRQNNQPQHF. CDR3 in DNA: TGTGCCAGCAGTCTAGACAGGCAAAACAATCAGCCCCAGCATTTT.

This clone appeared a few times. This chain uses TRBV7-9 with TRBJ1-1, with 7 bases matching TRBD1. The CDR3 covers 15 residues. From germline, CDR1 is SEHNR and CDR2 FQNEAQ (reference sequence). Losses at the gene ends were 5 bases for V and 5 bases for J; bases not matched to a gene: 11. CDR3 amino acids: CASSEFGTAGTEAFF. The CDR3 DNA sequence: TGTGCCAGCAGCGAATTTGGGACAGCCGGGACTGAAGCTTTCTTT. Together with reference TRBV7-9 and TRBJ1-1, the CDR3 gives the full variable domain: DTGVSQNPRHKITKRGQNVTFRCDPISEHNRLYWYRQTLGQGPEFLTYFQNEAQLEKSRLLSDRFSAERPKGSFSTLEIQRTEQGDSAMYLCASSEFGTAGTEAFFGQGTRLTVV.

This rearrangement joins TRBV19 to TRBJ1-2; TRBD1 might be the D (6 bases). The CDR3 loop spans 13 amino acids. Germline CDR1 is LNHDA and CDR2 is SQIVND (reference sequence). Trimming stripped 4 bases from V and 8 bases from J, with 14 bases between. The CDR3 sequence: CASSTRQVWGYTF. For the CDR3, the DNA is TGTGCCAGTAGTACTCGACAGGTGTGGGGCTACACCTTC.

This clone showed up just a few times. In DNA form, the CDR3 reads TGTGCCTGGAGTTACAGGGGGGGTGCTCAGCCCCAGCATTTT. It translates to CAWSYRGGAQPQHF. The chain uses TRBV30 and TRBJ1-5, with TRBD1 identical over 8 bases. Germline V lookup: CDR1 GTSNPN, CDR2 SVGIG (reference sequence). The V gene end was trimmed by 2 bases and the J gene end by 6 bases; junction bases not matched to a gene: 6. CDR3 length: 14 amino acids.

The rearrangement joins TRBV28 to TRBJ2-5; 7 bases are a match to TRBD1. The CDR3 has 12 residues. With V trimmed by 6 bases and J by 4 bases, 2 bases remained unmatched. Germline V lookup: CDR1 MDHEN, CDR2 SYDVKM. The CDR3 reads CASRNRGETQYF. CDR3 nucleotide sequence: TGTGCCAGCAGAAACAGGGGAGAGACCCAGTACTTC.